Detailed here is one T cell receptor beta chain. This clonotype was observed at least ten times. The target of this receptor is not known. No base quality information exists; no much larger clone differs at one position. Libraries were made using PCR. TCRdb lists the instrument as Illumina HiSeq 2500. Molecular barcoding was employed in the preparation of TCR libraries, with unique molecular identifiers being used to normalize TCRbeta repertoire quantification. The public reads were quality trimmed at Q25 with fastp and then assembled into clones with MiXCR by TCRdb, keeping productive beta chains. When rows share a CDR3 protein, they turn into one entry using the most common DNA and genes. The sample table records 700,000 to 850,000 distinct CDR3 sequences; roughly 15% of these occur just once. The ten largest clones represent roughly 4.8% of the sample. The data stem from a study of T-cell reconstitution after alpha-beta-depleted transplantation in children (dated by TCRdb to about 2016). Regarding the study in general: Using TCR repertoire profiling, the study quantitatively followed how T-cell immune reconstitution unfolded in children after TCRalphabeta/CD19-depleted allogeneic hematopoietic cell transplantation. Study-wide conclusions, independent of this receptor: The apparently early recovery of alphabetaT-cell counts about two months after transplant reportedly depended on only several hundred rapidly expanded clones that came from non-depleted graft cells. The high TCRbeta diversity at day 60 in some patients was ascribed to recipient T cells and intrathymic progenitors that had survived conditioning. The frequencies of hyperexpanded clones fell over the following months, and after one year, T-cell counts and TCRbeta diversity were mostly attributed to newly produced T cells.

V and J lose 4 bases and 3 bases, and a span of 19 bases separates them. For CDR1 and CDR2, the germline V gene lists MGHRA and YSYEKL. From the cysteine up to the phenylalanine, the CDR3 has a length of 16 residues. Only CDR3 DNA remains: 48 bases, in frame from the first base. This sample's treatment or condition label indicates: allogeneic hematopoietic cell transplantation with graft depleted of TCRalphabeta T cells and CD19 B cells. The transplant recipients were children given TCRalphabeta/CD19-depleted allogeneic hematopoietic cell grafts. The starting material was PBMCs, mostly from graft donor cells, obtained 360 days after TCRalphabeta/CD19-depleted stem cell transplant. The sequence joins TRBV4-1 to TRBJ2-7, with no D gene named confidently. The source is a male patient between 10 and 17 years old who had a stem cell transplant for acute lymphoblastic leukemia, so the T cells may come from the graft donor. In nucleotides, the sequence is TGCGCCAGCAGCCTGAGGCCGGACCCTCTGGTCTACGAGCAGTACTTC. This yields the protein CASSLRPDPLVYEQYF.